The present TCR beta chain was sequenced within a study of blood T cell repertoires in COVID-19. Study-level background: In each case, the material was cDNA or gDNA derived from T cells, B-cell-depleted T cells, or PBMCs.

CDR1 and CDR2 from the germline V gene are SGHAT and FQDESV (reference sequence). V was clipped by 3 bases and J by 7 bases; unmatched bases: 7. The CDR3 length is 15 residues. As originally analysed: Using reference gene primer amplification, nucleated cell counts were estimated. Sequencing was performed with immunoSEQ multiplex PCR; in TCRdb, only in-frame clones are kept and a portion is missing. The V and J calls and the clone size are those of that table, but D and trimming were determined from the DNA. The sample lists about 210,000 clones; 83% were seen once. The chain employs TRBV11-1 and TRBJ2-1, with 9 bases that match TRBD2. The sequence came from a woman aged 35 to 49 with active or convalescent COVID-19. Sequencing was carried out using peripheral blood. The CDR3 loop is CASSLDGTSFNEQFF. In DNA form, the CDR3 reads TGTGCCAGCAGCTTGGACGGGACTAGCTTTAATGAGCAGTTCTTC.